This T cell receptor beta chain comes out of a study of blood T cells in healthy people across ages. Then a second PCR, running roughly 7 to 11 cycles, was carried out with a sample-barcoded 5' primer and a J-beta primer mix. Via MiXCR, TCRdb re-called the 5' RACE reads, giving one row per CDR3 protein. The sample yields some 1.8 million distinct CDR3 sequences, about two fifths seen once. Drawing of peripheral blood yielded 7.5 to 10 milliliters from each donor. Samples each had at least 6 micrograms of total RNA extracted. Study-level findings and limits: More naive CD4+ cells and higher diversity marked long-lived donors relative to aged donors. With age, beta diversity per million T cells declined roughly linearly, significantly by over 35.

In regard to this clonotype: Its target is unknown.

Sequencing used blood. The TCR comes from a human donor in good health.

CDR3 sequence (DNA): TGTGCCAGCAGTTTGTATCCGGGATCCCTCAGAAATAGCAATCAGCCCCAGCATTTT. As protein: CASSLYPGSLRNSNQPQHF. The genes are TRBV28 and TRBJ1-5; D call uncertain. CDR1 and CDR2 (germline): MDHEN, SYDVKM. Trimming left V 3 bases short and J 0 bases short, with 21 bases between. The CDR3 is 19 residues long. Filled out from reference TRBV28 and TRBJ1-5, the complete variable domain reads DVKVTQSSRYLVKRTGEKVFLECVQDMDHENMFWYRQDPGLGLRLIYFSYDVKMKEKGDIPEGYSVSREKKERFSLILESASTNQTSMYLCASSLYPGSLRNSNQPQHFGDGTRLSIL.